The 32 T cell receptor beta chains in this list originate from one sample, sequenced in a study of shared clonotypes between healthy human individuals. Terminally differentiated effector memory CD45RA+ cells were left out of the naive CD8 fraction, which was CD45RO-negative and positively selected for CCR7. Sequencing was performed with immunoSEQ multiplex PCR; in TCRdb, only in-frame clones are kept and a portion is missing. The repertoire holds approximately 650,000 clones, with about 95% as singletons. The sequenced sample was naive CD8+ T cells sorted from blood. These receptor sequences come from a woman aged 30 to 39 in good health.

V usage is TRBV10-2 and J usage is TRBJ1-2; unclear D gene. Germline V CDR1 and CDR2: WSHSY, SAAADI. With 4 bases removed from V and 3 bases from J, the gap between germline ends came to 21 bases. This CDR3 has 17 residues. The CDR3 loop reads CASSVREEISLDYGYTF. Here the CDR3 DNA reads TGCGCCAGCAGTGTGAGAGAAGAGATCTCCTTGGACTATGGCTACACCTTC.

J is TRBJ1-5 and V is TRBV29-1; no clear D gene. The CDR3 runs to 13 residues. V lost 5 bases and J lost 6, with 14 bases in between. The germline V gene encodes CDR1 SQVTM and CDR2 ANQGSEA. CDR3 loop: CSVLLEGTQPQHF. As DNA, the CDR3 is TGCAGCGTTTTGTTAGAGGGTACTCAGCCCCAGCATTTT.

The J gene is TRBJ2-3, the V gene TRBV7-8; unclear D gene. Trimming stripped 5 bases from V and 1 base from J, with 19 bases between. From germline, CDR1 is SGHVS and CDR2 FQNEAQ. The CDR3 totals 17 residues. The CDR3 protein is CASSPIQTGSGTDTQYF. Written as DNA, the CDR3 is TGTGCCAGCAGCCCAATCCAAACGGGCTCGGGCACAGATACGCAGTATTTT.

J is TRBJ1-1 and V is TRBV5-4, with a weak D call TRBD1 (5 bases). The germline V and J ends were trimmed by 0 bases and 1 base, with 7 bases remaining between them. The CDR3 loop spans 14 amino acids. CDR1 SGHNT and CDR2 YYREEE come from the germline V gene (reference sequence). The CDR3 spells CASSLEDKNTEAFF. For the CDR3, the DNA is TGTGCCAGCAGCTTGGAGGACAAGAACACTGAAGCTTTCTTT.

This rearrangement joins TRBV6-5 to TRBJ2-5; 11 bases are a match to TRBD2. Per germline, CDR1 MNHEY and CDR2 SVGAGI. V gave up 5 bases and J gave up 3 bases; unmatched junction bases: 5. The CDR3 runs 15 residues. CDR3 loop: CASSRTSGSKETQYF. The CDR3 DNA follows: TGTGCCAGCAGTCGAACTAGCGGGAGTAAAGAGACCCAGTACTTC.

The chain is built from TRBV7-8 and TRBJ2-7, with TRBD2 matching 10 bases. This CDR3 spans 15 amino acids. Germline V lookup: CDR1 SGHVS, CDR2 FQNEAQ. After removal of 3 bases from V and 2 bases from J, the junction contained 4 bases not matched to a gene. CDR3 sequence reads: CASSFGLAAAYEQYF. CDR3 DNA sequence: TGTGCCAGCAGCTTCGGACTAGCGGCGGCCTACGAGCAGTACTTC.

V usage is TRBV19 and J usage is TRBJ2-2; D is possibly TRBD1 (6 bases). The CDR3 sequence is 14 residues long. From germline, CDR1 is LNHDA and CDR2 SQIVND (reference sequence). V was shortened by 4 bases and J by 7 bases, with 13 bases between the two germline ends. In DNA, the CDR3 is TGTGCCAGTAGTAAGGAACAGGGTGTCGGGGAGCTGTTTTTT. Translation: CASSKEQGVGELFF.

The V gene is TRBV6-5, the J gene TRBJ1-1, with D perhaps matching TRBD1 (6 bases). With 6 bases removed from V and 4 bases from J, the gap between germline ends came to 12 bases. Germline CDR1 MNHEY, CDR2 SVGAGI. CDR3 size: 13 residues. The CDR3 DNA sequence: TGTGCCAGCAGAAACAGGGAGAGCACTGAAGCTTTCTTT. Translation gives CASRNRESTEAFF.

V usage is TRBV27 and J usage is TRBJ1-4; TRBD1 matches 7 bases. Germline CDR1 and CDR2: MNHEY and SMNVEV (reference sequence). J was trimmed by 5 bases and V by 1 base; bases with no gene match: 7. The CDR3 is 16 amino acids. CDR3 in DNA: TGTGCCAGCAGTTTATTAGGGGGCAGGACCAATGAAAAACTGTTTTTT. Amino acid sequence: CASSLLGGRTNEKLFF.

The rearrangement joins TRBV7-8 to TRBJ2-1; 8 bases align to TRBD2. Germline V CDR1 and CDR2: SGHVS, FQNEAQ. The CDR3 contains 17 residues. The V and J ends lost 5 bases and 9 bases, in that order; junction bases with no gene match: 18. CDR3 coding DNA: TGTGCCAGCAGCCCCTCCGTTTTGCGGGAGGATTGGATTGAGCAGTTCTTC. Encoded protein: CASSPSVLREDWIEQFF.

The genes are TRBV27 and TRBJ2-3; 10 nucleotides align to TRBD2. Per germline, CDR1 MNHEY and CDR2 SMNVEV (reference sequence). V lost 0 bases and J lost 5; bases outside the gene matches: 11. The CDR3 covers 18 residues. CDR3 sequence (DNA): TGTGCCAGCAGTTTATCGTTTAGGTCAATAGCGGGAGGAGATACGCAGTATTTT. Amino acid sequence: CASSLSFRSIAGGDTQYF.

This rearrangement joins TRBV6-1 to TRBJ1-5; 9 bases are shared with TRBD1. The J segment lost 3 bases and the V segment lost 10 bases, leaving 7 bases of the junction unmatched. Per the germline V gene, CDR1 is MNHNS and CDR2 is SASEGT. This CDR3 has 14 amino acids. The CDR3 DNA reads as TGTGCCATCCAGGACAGGGGCCTCAATCAGCCCCAGCATTTT. Translated: CAIQDRGLNQPQHF.

This chain joins TRBV28 and TRBJ2-2; 10 bases align to TRBD2. CDR1 and CDR2 (germline): MDHEN, SYDVKM. CDR3 size: 16 residues. The J segment lost 6 bases and the V segment lost 6 bases, leaving 10 bases of the junction unmatched. The CDR3 bases are TGTGCCAGCAGGACCCAGCGGGAGGGCCTCTCCGGGGAGCTGTTTTTT. Its protein product is CASRTQREGLSGELFF.

V gene TRBV11-2 combines with J gene TRBJ1-1, with TRBD1 identical over 7 bases. Germline CDR1 SGHAT, CDR2 FQNNGV. V was pared by 4 bases and J by 5 bases, with 4 bases of the junction left unmatched. The CDR3 consists of 13 residues. CDR3 sequence reads: CASSSTGETEAFF. Written as DNA, the CDR3 is TGTGCCAGCAGCTCCACAGGGGAAACTGAAGCTTTCTTT. Using reference TRBV11-2 and TRBJ1-1 for the parts outside the CDR3, the full variable domain is EAGVAQSPRYKIIEKRQSVAFWCNPISGHATLYWYQQILGQGPKLLIQFQNNGVVDDSQLPKDRFSAERLKGVDSTLKIQPAKLEDSAVYLCASSSTGETEAFFGQGTRLTVV.

V gene TRBV6-5 combines with J gene TRBJ2-2; D may correspond to TRBD1 or TRBD2 (5 bases each). The germline gives CDR1 MNHEY, CDR2 SVGAGI. The CDR3 consists of 16 residues. Trimming took off 0 bases at V and 3 bases at J, with 11 bases between the two ends. DNA of the CDR3: TGTGCCAGCAGTTACTCGACCTGGGGGTACACCGGGGAGCTGTTTTTT. Its protein product is CASSYSTWGYTGELFF.

The rearrangement uses TRBV5-1 and TRBJ1-2; 8 bases fit TRBD1. Per the germline V gene, CDR1 is SGHRS and CDR2 is YFSETQ. The ends lost 3 bases at V and 7 bases at J; junction bases unmatched: 8. This CDR3 has 14 amino acids. CDR3 loop: CASSSGQGHLGYTF. CDR3 DNA: TGCGCCAGCAGCTCCGGACAGGGACATCTTGGCTACACCTTC.

The CDR3 reads CASSYQTGTGYEQYF. Here the CDR3 DNA reads TGTGCCAGCAGTTACCAGACAGGGACGGGCTACGAGCAGTACTTC. J is TRBJ2-7 and V is TRBV6-5; TRBD1 matches 7 bases. Trimming took 2 bases from V and 3 from J; bases not matched to a gene: 7. CDR1 and CDR2 from the germline V gene are MNHEY and SVGAGI. There are 15 residues in the CDR3.

This chain uses TRBV27 with TRBJ2-7; 8 bases agree with TRBD2. Germline CDR1 is MNHEY and CDR2 is SMNVEV (reference sequence). The CDR3 spans 14 residues. Trimming took 3 bases from V and 6 from J; bases not matched to a gene: 7. The CDR3 loop reads CASSLVSGGTEQYF. The DNA of the CDR3 is TGTGCCAGCAGTTTGGTCTCGGGAGGGACCGAGCAGTACTTC.

The chain recombines TRBV4-1 with TRBJ1-4; D is undetermined. The CDR3 consists of 14 residues. Trimming pared 1 base from V and 5 bases from J, leaving 8 bases between. CDR1 is MGHRA and CDR2 is YSYEKL in the germline V gene. CDR3 DNA: TGCGCCAGCAGCCAAGTTCAGAAAAATGAAAAACTGTTTTTT. It encodes CASSQVQKNEKLFF.

V is TRBV5-1 and J is TRBJ2-3; unclear D gene. V was clipped by 4 bases and J by 10 bases, with 16 bases between them. The V gene's germline CDR1 is SGHRS and CDR2 YFSETQ. The CDR3 length is 13 residues. CDR3 residues: CASSPNSREPQYF. The CDR3 DNA reads as TGCGCCAGCAGCCCTAATAGTCGAGAGCCGCAGTATTTT.

The V call is TRBV5-4, the J call TRBJ2-7; D is uncertain. CDR1 and CDR2 from the germline V gene are SGHNT and YYREEE (reference sequence). The CDR3 extends over 15 amino acids. Trimming cost V 0 bases and J 0 bases, with 10 bases left between them. CDR3 region: CASSLAAESSYEQYF. The DNA for the CDR3 is TGTGCCAGCAGCTTGGCTGCGGAGAGCTCCTACGAGCAGTACTTC.

This clone was found a few times. V and J are TRBV7-9 and TRBJ2-7, with D unclear. The CDR3 loop spans 12 amino acids. The V end was cut by 5 bases, the J end by 8 bases, with 13 bases between. The germline gives CDR1 SEHNR, CDR2 FQNEAQ (reference sequence). The CDR3 is CASSQGFLKQYF. The CDR3 DNA sequence: TGTGCCAGCAGCCAAGGATTCCTAAAGCAGTACTTC.

This clone is a singleton in its sample. The J gene is TRBJ2-1, the V gene TRBV5-6; D is perhaps TRBD1 (5 bases). Trimming shortened V by 4 bases and J by 8 bases, and 16 bases separated the two germline ends. Germline lookup yields CDR1 SGHDT and CDR2 YYEEEE. The CDR3 extends over 14 amino acids. CDR3 protein: CASSPGHAPDEQFF. The DNA of the CDR3 is TGTGCCAGCAGCCCTGGACACGCGCCCGATGAGCAGTTCTTC.

This chain joins TRBV4-2 and TRBJ2-7; no reliable D call. V was trimmed by 4 bases and J by 2 bases, leaving 15 bases between them. The CDR3 covers 15 residues. Germline V gene lookup returns CDR1 LGHNA and CDR2 YNFKEQ. CDR3 loop: CASSRGVAGPYEQYF. The DNA of the CDR3 is TGTGCCAGCAGCCGAGGAGTCGCCGGACCCTACGAGCAGTACTTC.

This clone has only one observation. J is TRBJ1-1 and V is TRBV7-8; TRBD1 might be the D (5 bases). There are 15 residues in the CDR3. V dropped 4 bases and J dropped 9 bases, with 21 bases sitting between them. Germline V lookup: CDR1 SGHVS, CDR2 FQNEAQ. The CDR3 nucleotides read TGTGCCAGCAGCTCTCTCGGAGGGGTCGACCACCAAGCTTTCTTT. Residues: CASSSLGGVDHQAFF.

About this clone: Other DNA sequences from this sample encode an identical CDR3 as well. The gene calls are TRBV19 and TRBJ2-2; the D gene is possibly TRBD2 (5 bases). Germline V gene data show CDR1 as LNHDA and CDR2 as SQIVND (reference sequence). The CDR3 runs 16 residues. V was cut by 2 bases and J by 4 bases, with 14 bases left in between. As DNA, the CDR3 is TGTGCCAGTAGTATAATTGAGGGCTACGGCACCGGGGAGCTGTTTTTT. Protein product: CASSIIEGYGTGELFF.

The rearrangement links TRBV19 to TRBJ1-1; 10 nucleotides align to TRBD1. The CDR3 has 15 residues. V was pared by 4 bases and J by 5 bases, with 7 bases of the junction left unmatched. Germline CDR1 is LNHDA and CDR2 is SQIVND (reference sequence). CDR3 in amino acids: CASSTPWDRGTEAFF. The CDR3 nucleotides read TGTGCCAGTAGTACTCCCTGGGACAGGGGAACTGAAGCTTTCTTT.

The chain is built from TRBV27 and TRBJ1-1; TRBD1 is a possible D gene (5 bases). V lost 4 bases, J lost 1 base, and 10 bases lay in between. The germline gives CDR1 MNHEY, CDR2 SMNVEV (reference sequence). The CDR3 is 14 amino acids. The CDR3 DNA reads TGTGCCAGCAGTTCTCGGGGGGGGAACACTGAAGCTTTCTTT. Protein product: CASSSRGGNTEAFF.

The V and J genes are TRBV11-2 and TRBJ2-3; 10 bases fit TRBD2. The ends lost 5 bases at V and 2 bases at J; junction bases unmatched: 4. Germline-derived CDR1 and CDR2 are SGHAT and FQNNGV. This CDR3 has 15 residues. Here the CDR3 reads CASSQLAGYTDTQYF. In DNA, the CDR3 is TGTGCCAGCAGCCAACTAGCGGGGTACACAGATACGCAGTATTTT.

The chain uses TRBV13 and TRBJ2-7, with 13 positions matching TRBD2. The CDR3 is 18 residues long. Trimming removed 5 bases from V and 6 bases from J; junction bases left unmatched: 16. The V gene's germline CDR1 is PRHDT and CDR2 FYEKMQ (reference sequence). CDR3 in DNA: TGTGCCAGCAGCCCGGGACTAGCGGGGAGGGCTGGAGGGGGCGAGCAGTACTTC. Protein sequence: CASSPGLAGRAGGGEQYF.

The chain carries TRBV27 and TRBJ1-2; 12 bases line up with TRBD1. Germline V gene data show CDR1 as MNHEY and CDR2 as SMNVEV (reference sequence). J lost 8 bases, V lost 6 bases, and 7 bases had no gene match. The CDR3 runs 14 residues. CDR3 DNA sequence: TGTGCCAGCAGCTGGGGACAGGGGGCCAAAGGCTACACCTTC. Amino acids: CASSWGQGAKGYTF.

V and J are TRBV5-1 and TRBJ2-5, with D possibly being TRBD2 (5 bases). The V end was cut by 0 bases, the J end by 4 bases, with 13 bases between. Germline lookup yields CDR1 SGHRS and CDR2 YFSETQ. The CDR3 contains 15 residues. The CDR3 sequence is CASSLEGGFIETQYF. In DNA, the CDR3 is TGCGCCAGCAGCTTGGAGGGCGGGTTCATAGAGACCCAGTACTTC.